These 24 T cell receptor beta chains were all obtained from the same sample, sequenced in a study of identifying expanded T cells in peripheral blood. The assay was immunoSEQ multiplex PCR, and TCRdb's table has in-frame clones only and misses some. The sample records 100,000 to 150,000 clones, approximately 86% being singletons. Sequencing was performed on blood. These receptors were taken from a person aged 18 to 75 in good health.

The chain couples TRBV9 to TRBJ1-2; 8 positions match TRBD1. V shed 5 bases and J 1 base; nucleotides not matched to a gene: 7. Germline V CDR1 and CDR2: SGDLS, YYNGEE. This CDR3 has 15 residues. CDR3 coding DNA: TGTGCCAGCAGTGGGACAGGACAAATTAACTATGGCTACACCTTC. It translates to CASSGTGQINYGYTF.

The chain recombines TRBV15 with TRBJ2-1, with D tentatively TRBD1 or TRBD2 (5 bases each). This CDR3 is 13 amino acids long. V dropped 0 bases and J dropped 9 bases, with 9 bases sitting between them. The germline CDR1 and CDR2 sequences are LNHNV and YYDKDF (reference sequence). The CDR3 region has the DNA TGTGCCACCAGCAGAGACCGGGGCCTTGAGCAGTTCTTC. This sequence encodes CATSRDRGLEQFF.

The chain links TRBV7-9 to TRBJ2-5, with 8 nucleotides matching TRBD2. CDR3 length equals 16 residues. Germline values: CDR1 SEHNR, CDR2 FQNEAQ (reference sequence). V trimming: 5 bases; J trimming: 5 bases; junction bases outside the gene matches: 13. The CDR3 is CASSRPGRGVGETQYF. The CDR3 DNA sequence: TGTGCCAGCAGCCGTCCCGGGAGGGGCGTCGGGGAGACCCAGTACTTC.

The rearrangement uses TRBV11-3 and TRBJ2-2; 7 nucleotides match TRBD1. This CDR3 is 12 amino acids long. Per the germline V gene, CDR1 is SGHNT and CDR2 is YENEEA. Trimming removed 5 bases from V and 13 bases from J; junction bases left unmatched: 7. CDR3 coding DNA: TGTGCCAGCAGCACCCGACAGGGAGTGCTGTTTTTT. Residues: CASSTRQGVLFF.

This chain joins TRBV7-2 and TRBJ1-6; 7 nucleotides agree with TRBD1. The junction had 12 bases not matched to a gene; V was cut back by 6 bases and J by 7 bases. CDR3 length equals 16 residues. Germline values: CDR1 SGHTA, CDR2 FQGNSA. CDR3 in DNA: TGTGCCAGCAGTGACCTCGGGGGACAGCGGAATTCACCCCTCCACTTT. It is translated as CASSDLGGQRNSPLHF.

This chain connects TRBV7-3 to TRBJ2-3; 8 bases match TRBD2. The V and J ends lost 5 bases and 2 bases, in that order; junction bases with no gene match: 9. Germline CDR1 and CDR2: SGHTA and FQGTGA. The CDR3 is 16 amino acids. The DNA for the CDR3 is TGTGCCAGCAGCCCAGGGGTAGCGGGGTTCACAGATACGCAGTATTTT. Protein product: CASSPGVAGFTDTQYF.

This chain connects TRBV9 to TRBJ1-6; 8 bases are shared with TRBD1. Germline loops: CDR1 SGDLS, CDR2 YYNGEE. The CDR3 totals 15 residues. With V trimmed by 4 bases and J by 6 bases, 6 bases remained unmatched. The CDR3 loop reads CASSSRQGFNSPLHF. DNA for the CDR3: TGTGCCAGCAGCAGCCGACAGGGGTTTAATTCACCCCTCCACTTT.

The V gene is TRBV2, the J gene TRBJ2-1; 9 positions match TRBD2. This CDR3 has 14 amino acids. Germline trimming cut 6 bases from V and 5 bases from J; bases unmatched to any gene: 5. Per the germline V gene, CDR1 is SNHLY and CDR2 is FYNNEI. CDR3 coding DNA: TGTGCCAGCAGCCAGGGACTAGCTAACAATGAGCAGTTCTTC. Its protein is CASSQGLANNEQFF.

The DNA for the CDR3 is TGTGCCAGCAGCGTATTAATGACAGGGGGCGAGCAGTACTTC. This encodes CASSVLMTGGEQYF. The chain has TRBV9 and TRBJ2-7, with 9 bases that match TRBD1. CDR1 is SGDLS and CDR2 is YYNGEE in the germline V gene. The V and J ends lost 1 base and 6 bases, in that order; junction bases with no gene match: 5. The CDR3 has 14 residues.

V gene TRBV7-2 combines with J gene TRBJ2-3, with 9 positions matching TRBD1. The CDR3 contains 18 residues. V shed 0 bases, J shed 3 bases, and the junction held 10 bases outside the gene matches. Per germline, CDR1 SGHTA and CDR2 FQGNSA. The CDR3: CASSLAGQGGPRTDTQYF. The CDR3 DNA sequence: TGTGCCAGCAGCTTAGCGGGACAGGGAGGGCCACGAACAGATACGCAGTATTTT.

V usage is TRBV28 and J usage is TRBJ2-3; D may be TRBD2 (6 bases). CDR3 size: 15 residues. Germline CDR1 reads MDHEN; CDR2 reads SYDVKM. V lost 8 bases, J lost 4 bases, and 19 bases lay in between. The CDR3 spells CASALAGLSSDTQYF. For the CDR3, the DNA is TGTGCCAGCGCTTTGGCGGGACTTAGTTCAGATACGCAGTATTTT.

The chain uses TRBV4-1 and TRBJ2-5; D possibly matches TRBD1 or TRBD2 (5 bases each). The V and J ends lost 4 bases and 5 bases respectively, with 17 bases between them. Germline CDR1 reads MGHRA; CDR2 reads YSYEKL. The CDR3 totals 15 residues. CDR3 residues: CASSLGDRSRETQYF. Written as DNA, the CDR3 is TGCGCCAGCAGCCTCGGGGACCGCTCCAGGGAGACCCAGTACTTC.

The table lists this clone with a few counts. This chain connects TRBV4-2 to TRBJ2-1; TRBD2 is a possible D gene (6 bases). This CDR3 is built from 18 residues. Germline CDR1 LGHNA, CDR2 YNFKEQ. V lost 1 base and J lost 1, with 17 bases in between. CDR3 coding DNA: TGTGCCAGCAGCCAAGTGTATCCGGGGGAGGCATCCTACAATGAGCAGTTCTTC. It is translated as CASSQVYPGEASYNEQFF.

This chain links TRBV29-1 with TRBJ2-5; 8 bases match TRBD1. V was pared by 5 bases and J by 7 bases, with 6 bases of the junction left unmatched. The CDR3 sequence is 12 residues long. Germline loops: CDR1 SQVTM, CDR2 ANQGSEA. The CDR3 DNA reads TGCAGCGTTCTTCAGGGGGCTGGGACCCAGTACTTC. Amino acids: CSVLQGAGTQYF.

This clone occurred once. The V call is TRBV5-8, the J call TRBJ1-5; D gene uncertain. The V end was cut by 2 bases, the J end by 3 bases, with 12 bases between. In germline, CDR1 is SGHTS, CDR2 YDEGEE. CDR3 length: 15 amino acids. DNA for the CDR3: TGTGCCAGCAGCTTAAGGGTGGCCCACAATCAGCCCCAGCATTTT. Protein product: CASSLRVAHNQPQHF. Supplemented by reference TRBV5-8 and TRBJ1-5, the full variable domain reads EAGVTQSPTHLIKTRGQQATLRCSPISGHTSVYWYQQALGLGLQFLLWYDEGEERNRGNFPPRFSGRQFPNYSSELNVNALELEDSALYLCASSLRVAHNQPQHFGDGTRLSIL.

This chain uses TRBV9 with TRBJ1-2; D unresolved. Germline values: CDR1 SGDLS, CDR2 YYNGEE. This CDR3 region has 12 residues. V shed 8 bases and J shed 2 bases, with 10 bases lying between them. CDR3 region: CASGRENYGYTF. CDR3 DNA: TGTGCCAGTGGTAGGGAAAACTATGGCTACACCTTC.

The CDR3 coding sequence is TGTGCCAGTAGGGACAGCAATCAGCCCCAGCATTTT. Translated, it gives CASRDSNQPQHF. The chain combines TRBV19 with TRBJ1-5, with D hard to call. There are 12 residues in the CDR3. Germline CDR1 LNHDA, CDR2 SQIVND (reference sequence). Trimming took off 6 bases at V and 1 base at J, with 4 bases between the two ends.

The rearrangement uses TRBV4-3 and TRBJ2-3, with D possibly TRBD2 on 5 matching bases. CDR1 and CDR2 (germline): LGHNA, YSLEER. Trimming took 4 bases from V and 6 from J, leaving 14 bases between them. The CDR3 loop spans 14 amino acids. In nucleotides, the CDR3 is TGCGCCAGCAGCCCGGACTTAGCCACTGATACGCAGTATTTT. It is translated as CASSPDLATDTQYF.

V usage is TRBV4-1 and J usage is TRBJ2-1, with 8 bases matching TRBD2. The ends lost 4 bases at V and 3 bases at J; junction bases unmatched: 5. The CDR3 runs 15 residues. From germline, CDR1 is MGHRA and CDR2 YSYEKL. This CDR3 is CASSLAGTSYNEQFF. For the CDR3, the DNA is TGCGCCAGCAGCCTTGCCGGGACTAGCTACAATGAGCAGTTCTTC.

The chain couples TRBV7-2 to TRBJ2-3; no reliable D call. CDR1 SGHTA and CDR2 FQGNSA come from the germline V gene. This CDR3 contains 14 residues. V dropped 0 bases and J dropped 0 bases, with 4 bases sitting between them. The chain's CDR3 is CASSLARSTDTQYF. CDR3 nucleotides: TGTGCCAGCAGCTTAGCGAGAAGCACAGATACGCAGTATTTT.

V is TRBV5-1 and J is TRBJ2-7, with D perhaps given as TRBD1 or TRBD2 (5 bases each). The germline V gene has CDR1 SGHRS and CDR2 YFSETQ. V was clipped by 3 bases and J by 3 bases, with 10 bases between them. CDR3 size: 13 residues. CDR3 in DNA: TGCGCCAGCAGCTCCGGGACCTTCTACGAGCAGTACTTC. Encoded protein: CASSSGTFYEQYF. Full variable domain (missing parts from reference TRBV5-1 and TRBJ2-7): KAGVTQTPRYLIKTRGQQVTLSCSPISGHRSVSWYQQTPGQGLQFLFEYFSETQRNKGNFPGRFSGRQFSNSRSEMNVSTLELGDSALYLCASSSGTFYEQYFGPGTRLTVT.

The V and J genes are TRBV2 and TRBJ2-1, with D perhaps matching TRBD2 (5 bases). The V and J ends lost 7 bases and 3 bases respectively, with 13 bases between them. CDR3 length: 14 residues. Germline V gives CDR1 SNHLY, CDR2 FYNNEI. This CDR3 reads CASTERTLYNEQFF. For the CDR3, the DNA is TGTGCCAGCACGGAGCGGACCCTCTACAATGAGCAGTTCTTC.

The V and J genes are TRBV19 and TRBJ2-3, with 10 bases fitting TRBD2. Unmatched junction bases numbered 6, after V lost 6 bases and J lost 0 bases. CDR3 length: 16 residues. Germline CDR1 is LNHDA and CDR2 is SQIVND (reference sequence). The CDR3 region is CASRASGGISTDTQYF. The CDR3 DNA is TGTGCCAGTAGGGCTAGCGGGGGAATTAGCACAGATACGCAGTATTTT.

The chain recombines TRBV7-8 with TRBJ1-1; TRBD1 is a possible D gene (6 bases). The CDR3 totals 14 residues. The ends were cut back, 2 bases at V and 0 bases at J, with 7 bases in the middle. The germline CDR1 and CDR2 sequences are SGHVS and FQNEAQ. CDR3 loop: CASSLQGLNTEAFF. The CDR3 DNA follows: TGTGCCAGCAGCTTACAGGGGTTGAACACTGAAGCTTTCTTT.